This TCR beta chain came from a study of shared clonotypes between healthy human individuals. Profiling relied on immunoSEQ multiplex PCR, and the TCRdb table lists in-frame clones only, not all of them. The sample has a few hundred thousand clones; around 67% are singletons. This sequence was found in a man younger than 40 in good health. Sample: memory CD4+ T cells sorted from blood. Subset in this sample: CD45RA-negative fraction.

CDR3 region: CASSISGLADRLEQFF. The CDR3 region has the DNA TGTGCCAGTAGTATCTCCGGGCTAGCGGATAGGCTTGAGCAGTTCTTC. The J gene is TRBJ2-1, the V gene TRBV19, with 7 bases fitting TRBD2. Trimming removed 3 bases from V and 9 bases from J; junction bases left unmatched: 14. The CDR3 has 16 residues. Germline CDR1 is LNHDA and CDR2 is SQIVND (reference sequence).